This section outlines one T cell receptor beta chain sequence together with its context. This record belongs to a study of blood T cell repertoires in COVID-19. At the level of the study: T cells, B-cell-depleted T cells, or PBMCs supplied cDNA or gDNA.

The assay was immunoSEQ multiplex PCR, and TCRdb's table has in-frame clones only and misses some. The table lists about 15,000 clones, 80% to 90% of them singletons. V lost 2 bases, J lost 10 bases, and 20 bases lay in between. The CDR3 runs 15 residues. Germline V lookup: CDR1 MNHEY, CDR2 SVGAGI. This sequence joins TRBV6-5 and TRBJ1-2, with D maybe TRBD1 (6 bases). This sequence originates from a man aged 65-85 years in a cohort sampled during active COVID-19. The specimen sequenced was peripheral blood. CDR3 residues: CASSYPQGTQTHYTF. The CDR3 DNA is TGTGCCAGCAGTTACCCCCAGGGGACGCAGACTCACTACACCTTC.